This T cell receptor beta chain was identified in a study of cytomegalovirus exposure and HLA in healthy donors. The PCR contained 60 Vbeta and 13 Jbeta primers. Generated by immunoSEQ multiplex PCR, the TCRdb table keeps only in-frame clones and is missing some. The sample includes 100,000 to 120,000 clones, approximately 84% seen only once; the top ten take 1.5% to 2%. Notes on this clone: One junction end disagrees with the germline gene, perhaps due to a read error.

The receptor was derived from a man in his forties or fifties in good health and CMV-seronegative. Sample: PBMCs.

The CDR3 spells CASSTTDNYGYIF. DNA of the CDR3: TGTGCCAGTAGTACAACGGACAACTATGGCTACATCTTC. The chain combines TRBV19 with TRBJ1-2, with D tentatively TRBD1 (5 bases). CDR1 and CDR2 (germline): LNHDA, SQIVND (reference sequence). There are 13 residues in the CDR3.